This T cell receptor beta chain was obtained from a study of OX40 agonist ivuxolimab in advanced cancers. In the study overall: Patients were given ivuxolimab, an antibody that agonizes OX40 (CD134). The dose of intravenous ivuxolimab that patients received every 2 weeks ranged from 0.01 to 10 mg/kg.

Overall study results and limits: Those patients achieving a partial response at 0.1-3.0 mg/kg showed among the lowest clonal expansion. The study did not work out the antigen specificity of the expanded peripheral T cells.

Per germline, CDR1 LNHDA and CDR2 SQIVND (reference sequence). V lost 3 bases and J lost 2; bases outside the gene matches: 8. The CDR3 has 17 residues. Points on this clone: Its antigen is not known.

The repertoire was sequenced with immunoSEQ multiplex PCR; TCRdb's copy has only in-frame clones and lacks some. The data contain about 69,000 clones, nearly 90% of them singletons. The chain carries TRBV19 and TRBJ1-1, with TRBD1 identical over 11 bases. This TCR derives from an adult with an advanced solid tumor such as melanoma, head and neck, liver or kidney cancer. The input for sequencing was CD4+ or CD8+ T cells sorted from blood, taken in a trial of the OX40 agonist ivuxolimab. The DNA of the CDR3 is TGTGCCAGTAGTATCAGAGGACAGGGGGCATTAAACACTGAAGCTTTCTTT. Its protein product is CASSIRGQGALNTEAFF. Combining the CDR3 with reference TRBV19 and TRBJ1-1 gives the whole variable domain DGGITQSPKYLFRKEGQNVTLSCEQNLNHDAMYWYRQDPGQGLRLIYYSQIVNDFQKGDIAEGYSVSREKKESFPLTVTSAQKNPTAFYLCASSIRGQGALNTEAFFGQGTRLTVV.